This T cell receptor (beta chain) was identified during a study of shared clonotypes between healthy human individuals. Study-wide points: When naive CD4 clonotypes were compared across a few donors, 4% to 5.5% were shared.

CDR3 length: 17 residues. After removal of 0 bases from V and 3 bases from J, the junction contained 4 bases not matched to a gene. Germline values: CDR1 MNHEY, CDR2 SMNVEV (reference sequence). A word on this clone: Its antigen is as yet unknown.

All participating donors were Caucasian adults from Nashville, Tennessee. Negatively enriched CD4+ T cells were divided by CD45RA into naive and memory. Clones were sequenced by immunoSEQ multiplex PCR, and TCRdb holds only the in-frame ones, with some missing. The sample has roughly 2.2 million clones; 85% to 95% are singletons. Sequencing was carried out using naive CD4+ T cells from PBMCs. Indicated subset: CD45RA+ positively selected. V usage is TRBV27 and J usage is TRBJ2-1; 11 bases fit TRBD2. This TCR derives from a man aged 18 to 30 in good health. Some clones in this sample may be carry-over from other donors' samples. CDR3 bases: TGTGCCAGCAGTTTATCGGGGACTAGCGGCTACTACAATGAGCAGTTCTTC. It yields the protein CASSLSGTSGYYNEQFF.